This T cell receptor (beta chain) was observed in a study of blood T cell repertoires in COVID-19. In the study overall: Samples representing acute and convalescent COVID-19 were sourced from the United States, Italy and Spain. T cells, B-cell-depleted T cells, or PBMCs supplied cDNA or gDNA.

The table lists this clone with a few counts. The authors' processing: Using reference gene primer amplification, nucleated cell counts were estimated. TCRdb's copy holds only in-frame clones and misses some; the assay was immunoSEQ multiplex PCR. V and J calls and clone size follow that table, whereas D and trimming were derived from the DNA. The sample lists 200,000 to 250,000 clones; 80% to 85% were seen once. The specimen was peripheral blood. The sequence derives from a woman aged 55-75 years with acute or convalescent COVID-19.

CDR3 nucleotide sequence: TGTGCCAGCAGTAGGGAGGGTAACTATGGCTACACCTTC. Amino acid sequence: CASSREGNYGYTF. The rearrangement links TRBV6-5 to TRBJ1-2; D ambiguous. Trimming removed 5 bases at V and 1 base at J, with 8 bases between. This CDR3 is 13 amino acids long. CDR1 and CDR2 (germline): MNHEY, SVGAGI.